The 8 T cell receptor beta chains below all came from one sample that was sequenced in a study of T cells in localized non-small cell lung cancer. Sequencing was performed with immunoSEQ multiplex PCR; in TCRdb, only in-frame clones are kept and a portion is missing. The sample records approximately 60,000 clones, 75% to 90% being singletons. Sample: peripheral blood, taken before any cancer treatment. These receptors all stem from a woman aged 40-69 years with stage I lung adenocarcinoma.

This sequence joins TRBV2 and TRBJ1-3; maybe TRBD1 (5 bases). Germline values: CDR1 SNHLY, CDR2 FYNNEI. With 10 bases removed from V and 0 bases from J, the gap between germline ends came to 13 bases. CDR3 length: 14 residues. CDR3 nucleotides: TGTGCCATCATGGAGGGGTTCTCTGGAAACACCATATATTTT. It yields the protein CAIMEGFSGNTIYF.

The V and J genes are TRBV19 and TRBJ2-1; the match to TRBD2 covers 10 bases. With V trimmed by 6 bases and J by 3 bases, 5 bases remained unmatched. The CDR3 runs to 15 residues. The V gene's germline CDR1 is LNHDA and CDR2 SQIVND (reference sequence). The CDR3 sequence: CASSHLAGGYNEQFF. CDR3 DNA sequence: TGTGCCAGTAGCCACTTAGCGGGGGGCTACAATGAGCAGTTCTTC.

This clone was seen once. The V and J genes are TRBV7-3 and TRBJ1-1; D remains unclear. V gave up 5 bases and J gave up 7 bases, with 17 bases separating them. This CDR3 has 14 amino acids. In germline, CDR1 is SGHTA, CDR2 FQGTGA. In DNA form, the CDR3 reads TGTGCCAGCAGCCGTACCGGGCCTCAGAGTGAAGCTTTCTTT. It yields the protein CASSRTGPQSEAFF. Using reference TRBV7-3 and TRBJ1-1 for the parts outside the CDR3, the full variable domain is GAGVSQTPSNKVTEKGKYVELRCDPISGHTALYWYRQSLGQGPEFLIYFQGTGAADDSGLPNDRFFAVRPEGSVSTLKIQRTERGDSAVYLCASSRTGPQSEAFFGQGTRLTVV.

The chain joins TRBV5-1 to TRBJ2-7; 7 bases line up with TRBD1. Germline values: CDR1 SGHRS, CDR2 YFSETQ. This CDR3 comprises 14 residues. Trimming removed 7 bases from V and 2 bases from J; junction bases left unmatched: 9. The CDR3 sequence: CASGNPGQTYEQYF. The CDR3 DNA sequence: TGCGCCAGCGGTAACCCGGGACAGACCTACGAGCAGTACTTC.

This rearrangement joins TRBV11-1 to TRBJ2-1, with 9 nucleotides matching TRBD1. Germline V gives CDR1 SGHAT, CDR2 FQDESV (reference sequence). J gave up 2 bases and V 8 bases, and 7 bases lay outside the gene matches. The CDR3 runs 15 residues. DNA for the CDR3: TGTGCCAGCGAGAAAGGACAGGGGCCCTACAATGAGCAGTTCTTC. Its protein product is CASEKGQGPYNEQFF. The full variable domain, completed using reference TRBV11-1 and TRBJ2-1, is EAEVAQSPRYKITEKSQAVAFWCDPISGHATLYWYRQILGQGPELLVQFQDESVVDDSQLPKDRFSAERLKGVDSTLKIQPAELGDSAMYLCASEKGQGPYNEQFFGPGTRLTVL.

The chain carries TRBV5-6 and TRBJ2-7, with D tentatively TRBD1 or TRBD2 (5 bases each). Germline CDR1 and CDR2: SGHDT and YYEEEE. V was pared by 4 bases and J by 1 base, with 15 bases between. The CDR3 length is 15 residues. This CDR3 reads CASSPGDGISYEQYF. The CDR3 region has the DNA TGTGCCAGCAGCCCTGGGGACGGGATTTCCTACGAGCAGTACTTC.

The rearrangement links TRBV30 to TRBJ2-7; D gene uncertain. Germline V lookup: CDR1 GTSNPN, CDR2 SVGIG (reference sequence). Trimming removed 4 bases at V and 7 bases at J, with 20 bases between. The CDR3 consists of 14 residues. In nucleotides, the CDR3 is TGTGCCTGGACCGACCCTGTCCCGTCGGAAGAGCAGTACTTC. Amino acid sequence: CAWTDPVPSEEQYF.

The rearrangement uses TRBV19 and TRBJ1-1, with a weak D call TRBD1 (5 bases). This CDR3 has 17 amino acids. Germline lookup yields CDR1 LNHDA and CDR2 SQIVND (reference sequence). The V end lost 5 bases, the J end lost 5 bases, and 24 bases lay between the germline ends. For the CDR3, the DNA is TGTGCCAGTAGTCTAGTAGGGGCGCATATGGGGAGAACTGAAGCTTTCTTT. Residues: CASSLVGAHMGRTEAFF.